The TCR beta chain under discussion was sequenced for a study of blood T cell repertoires in COVID-19. Turning to the study itself: Researchers got acute and convalescent COVID-19 samples from the United States, Italy and Spain.

In the authors' methods: Reference gene primer amplification yielded estimated nucleated cell counts. Method: immunoSEQ multiplex PCR; TCRdb's copy keeps in-frame clones and lacks some. The V and J calls and clone size come from that table; D and trimming were worked out from the DNA. The table shows 310,000 or so clones, with 80% to 90% occurring only once. This CDR3 has 15 amino acids. Germline V gene sequence: CDR1 LNHDA, CDR2 SQIVND (reference sequence). Trimming removed 3 bases from V and 5 bases from J; junction bases left unmatched: 7. Which cohort a participant joined came from the clinical history participants gave. Recovery among Cohort 3 donors was established by two negative PCRs, clearance, or symptom resolution.

Sequencing used PBMCs or T cells enriched from blood (not recorded which). This chain links TRBV19 with TRBJ2-5; 9 nucleotides align to TRBD2. The receptor comes from a woman in her late teens or twenties who had recovered from COVID-19. The CDR3 DNA reads as TGTGCCAGTAGTATCGCGGGAGGGCCTGGGGAGACCCAGTACTTC. Protein: CASSIAGGPGETQYF.